This T cell receptor (beta chain) was sequenced for a study of blood T cell repertoires in COVID-19. Study as a whole: Researchers got acute and convalescent COVID-19 samples from the United States, Italy and Spain. The analysed material was cDNA or gDNA that came from T cells, B-cell-depleted T cells, or PBMCs.

Under the authors' procedure: Estimation of nucleated cell counts relied on the amplification of reference gene primers. Using immunoSEQ multiplex PCR, the repertoire was profiled, and TCRdb retains in-frame clones only, with some absent. V, J and clone size are those of that table, while D and trimming were read from the DNA. The table has over 90,000 clones, about 87% seen once. The CDR3 is 16 residues long. Germline V gives CDR1 SGHRS, CDR2 YFSETQ. J was trimmed by 0 bases and V by 4 bases; bases with no gene match: 6. The material sequenced was peripheral blood. The receptor was isolated from a human donor in a cohort sampled during active or convalescent COVID-19. The V call is TRBV5-1, the J call TRBJ2-5; 10 nucleotides line up with TRBD2. CDR3 bases: TGCGCCAGCAGCACCCAAGCGGGGGGGTACCAAGAGACCCAGTACTTC. This translates into CASSTQAGGYQETQYF.